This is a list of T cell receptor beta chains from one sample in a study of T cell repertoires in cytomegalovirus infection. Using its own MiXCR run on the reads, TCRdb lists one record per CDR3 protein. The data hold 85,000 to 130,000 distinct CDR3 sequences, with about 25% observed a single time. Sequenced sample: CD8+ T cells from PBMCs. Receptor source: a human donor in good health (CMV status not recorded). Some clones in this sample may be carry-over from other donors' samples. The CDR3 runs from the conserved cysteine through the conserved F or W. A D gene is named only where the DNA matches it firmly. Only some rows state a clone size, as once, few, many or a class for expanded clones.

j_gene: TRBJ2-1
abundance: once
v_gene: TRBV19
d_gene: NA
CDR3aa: CASSTDWSSYNEQFF
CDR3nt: TGTGCCAGTAGTACAGACTGGAGCTCCTACAATGAGCAGTTCTTC

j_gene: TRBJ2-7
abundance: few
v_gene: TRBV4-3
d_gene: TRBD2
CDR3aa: CASSQDSSGNYEQYF
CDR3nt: TGCGCCAGCAGCCAAGATTCTAGCGGAAACTACGAGCAGTACTTC

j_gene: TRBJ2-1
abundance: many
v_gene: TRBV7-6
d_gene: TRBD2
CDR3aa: CASSRSGARSYNEQFF
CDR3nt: TGTGCCAGCAGCCGTAGCGGGGCCCGCTCCTACAATGAGCAGTTCTTC

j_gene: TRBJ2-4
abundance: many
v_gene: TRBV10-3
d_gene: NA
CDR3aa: CAISEPPTPTTGLWGIQYF
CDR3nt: TGTGCCATCAGTGAGCCACCGACACCGACGACCGGCCTCTGGGGCATTCAGTACTTC

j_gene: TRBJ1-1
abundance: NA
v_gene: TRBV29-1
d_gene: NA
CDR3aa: CSVWGHQNTEAFF
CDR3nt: TGCAGCGTCTGGGGACATCAGAACACTGAAGCTTTCTTT

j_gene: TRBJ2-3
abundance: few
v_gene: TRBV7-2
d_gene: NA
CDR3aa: CASSLGAGPTDTQYF
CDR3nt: TGTGCCAGCAGCTTAGGGGCGGGGCCCACAGATACGCAGTATTTT

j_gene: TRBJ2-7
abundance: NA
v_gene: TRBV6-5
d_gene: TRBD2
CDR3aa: CASSYQLAVSHEQYF
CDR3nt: TGTGCCAGCAGTTACCAACTAGCGGTTTCCCACGAGCAGTACTTC

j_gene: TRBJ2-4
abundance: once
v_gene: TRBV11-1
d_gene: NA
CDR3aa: CASSLDGTSKNIQYF
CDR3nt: TGTGCCAGCAGCTTAGATGGAACCTCCAAAAACATTCAGTACTTC

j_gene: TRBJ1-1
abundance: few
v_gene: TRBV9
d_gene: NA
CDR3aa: CASSPRTNTEAFF
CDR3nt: TGTGCCAGCAGCCCGCGTACGAACACTGAAGCTTTCTTT

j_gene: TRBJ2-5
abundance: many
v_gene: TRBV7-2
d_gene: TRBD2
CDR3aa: CASSTPPGLAGATQYF
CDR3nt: TGTGCCAGCAGCACGCCCCCGGGACTAGCGGGGGCGACCCAGTACTTC

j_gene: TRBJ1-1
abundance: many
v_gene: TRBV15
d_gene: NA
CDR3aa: CATSPAPLDRRNTEAFF
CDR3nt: TGTGCCACCAGCCCAGCACCCCTCGACAGGAGGAACACTGAAGCTTTCTTT

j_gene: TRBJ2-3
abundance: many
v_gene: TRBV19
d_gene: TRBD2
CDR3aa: CASSQAGGTDTQYF
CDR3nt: TGTGCCAGTAGTCAAGCGGGGGGCACAGATACGCAGTATTTT

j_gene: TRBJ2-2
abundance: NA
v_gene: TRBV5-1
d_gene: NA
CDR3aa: CASSLPAAGELFF
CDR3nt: TGCGCCAGCAGCTTGCCGGCGGCCGGGGAGCTGTTTTTT

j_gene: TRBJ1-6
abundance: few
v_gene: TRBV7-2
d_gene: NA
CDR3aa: CASQQGVGANSPLHF
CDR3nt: TGTGCCAGCCAGCAGGGCGTCGGGGCAAATTCACCCCTCCACTTT

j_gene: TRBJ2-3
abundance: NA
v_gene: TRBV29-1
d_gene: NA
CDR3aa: CSVVFSVRTDTQYF
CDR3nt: TGCAGCGTTGTGTTTTCAGTTCGCACAGATACGCAGTATTTT

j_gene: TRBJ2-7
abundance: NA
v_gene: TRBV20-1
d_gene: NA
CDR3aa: CCASSLATSSYEQYF
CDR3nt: TGCTGTGCTAGTTCTCTAGCCACAAGCTCCTACGAGCAGTACTTC

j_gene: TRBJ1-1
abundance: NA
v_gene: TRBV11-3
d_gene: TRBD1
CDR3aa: CASSLTGRNTEAFF
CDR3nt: TGTGCCAGCAGCCTGACAGGGAGGAACACTGAAGCTTTCTTT

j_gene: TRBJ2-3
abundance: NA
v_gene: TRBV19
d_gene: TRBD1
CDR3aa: CASSIRTGGEGTDTQYF
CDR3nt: TGTGCCAGTAGTATCCGGACAGGGGGCGAGGGCACAGATACGCAGTATTTT

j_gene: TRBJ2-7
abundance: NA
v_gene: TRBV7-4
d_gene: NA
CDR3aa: CASSPQYEQYF
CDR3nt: TGTGCCAGCAGCCCGCAGTACGAGCAGTACTTC

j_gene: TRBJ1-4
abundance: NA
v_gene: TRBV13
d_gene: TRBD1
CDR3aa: CASSHRGQGNEKLFF
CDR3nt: TGTGCCAGCAGTCACAGGGGGCAGGGAAATGAAAAACTGTTTTTT

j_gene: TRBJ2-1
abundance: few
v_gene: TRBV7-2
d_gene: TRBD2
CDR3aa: CASSLGGGGRDEQFF
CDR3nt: TGTGCCAGCAGCTTAGGGGGGGGGGGTCGGGATGAGCAGTTCTTC

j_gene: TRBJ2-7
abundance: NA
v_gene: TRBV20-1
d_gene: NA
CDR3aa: CSASFRDGPYEQYF
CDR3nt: TGCAGTGCTAGTTTCCGGGACGGACCCTACGAGCAGTACTTC

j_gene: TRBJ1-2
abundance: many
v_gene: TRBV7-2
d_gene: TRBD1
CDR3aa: CASSPHSTQDRGRCYYGYTF
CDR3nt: TGTGCCAGCAGCCCACATTCTACACAGGACAGGGGAAGGTGCTACTATGGCTACACCTTC

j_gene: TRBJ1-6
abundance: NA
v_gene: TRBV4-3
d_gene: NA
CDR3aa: CASSQLRTEAYNSPLHF
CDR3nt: TGCGCCAGCAGCCAACTCCGGACAGAAGCATATAATTCACCCCTCCACTTT

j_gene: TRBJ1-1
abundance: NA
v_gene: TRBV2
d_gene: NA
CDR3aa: CASEDGQTNTEAFF
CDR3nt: TGTGCCAGCGAGGACGGACAGACCAACACTGAAGCTTTCTTT

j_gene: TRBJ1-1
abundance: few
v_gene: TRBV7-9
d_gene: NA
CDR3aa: CASSQPRGTEAFF
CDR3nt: TGTGCCAGCAGCCAACCCAGGGGTACTGAAGCTTTCTTT

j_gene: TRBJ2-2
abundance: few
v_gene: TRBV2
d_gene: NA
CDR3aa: CASSEVGGPNTGELFF
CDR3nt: TGTGCCAGCAGTGAAGTAGGGGGGCCTAACACCGGGGAGCTGTTTTTT

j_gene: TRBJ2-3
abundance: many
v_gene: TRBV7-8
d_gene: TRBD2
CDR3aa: CASSLYGTSGTDTQYF
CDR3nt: TGTGCCAGCAGCTTATACGGGACTAGCGGCACAGATACGCAGTATTTT

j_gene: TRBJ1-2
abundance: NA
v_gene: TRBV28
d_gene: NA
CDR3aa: CASSRKTTGYWGYTF
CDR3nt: TGTGCCAGCAGTCGCAAGACAACAGGGTATTGGGGCTACACCTTC

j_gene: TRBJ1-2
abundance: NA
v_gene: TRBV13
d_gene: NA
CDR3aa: CASSSRGYNYGYTF
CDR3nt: TGTGCCAGCAGCTCCAGGGGATATAACTATGGCTACACCTTC

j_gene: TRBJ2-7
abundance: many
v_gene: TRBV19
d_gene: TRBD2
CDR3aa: CATGSGRADEQYF
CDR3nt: TGTGCCACCGGTAGCGGGAGGGCGGACGAGCAGTACTTC

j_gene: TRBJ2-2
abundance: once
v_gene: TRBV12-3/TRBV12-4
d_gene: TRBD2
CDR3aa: CASAGGASNTGELFF
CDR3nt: TGTGCCAGCGCCGGGGGGGCCTCGAACACCGGGGAGCTGTTTTTT

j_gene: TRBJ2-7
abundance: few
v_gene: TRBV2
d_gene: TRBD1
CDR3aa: CASGQVSSYEQYF
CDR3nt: TGTGCCAGCGGACAGGTTAGCTCCTACGAGCAGTACTTC

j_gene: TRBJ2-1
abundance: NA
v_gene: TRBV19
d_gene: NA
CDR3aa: CASSTPGAINEQFF
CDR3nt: TGTGCCAGTAGTACTCCCGGGGCTATTAATGAGCAGTTCTTC

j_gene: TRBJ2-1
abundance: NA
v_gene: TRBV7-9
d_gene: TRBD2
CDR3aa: CASSLAGVPNEQFF
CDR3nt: TGTGCCAGCAGCTTGGCGGGAGTGCCCAATGAGCAGTTCTTC

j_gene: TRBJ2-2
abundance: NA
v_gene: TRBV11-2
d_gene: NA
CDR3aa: CASSLSTAGELFF
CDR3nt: TGTGCCAGCAGCTTAAGTACTGCCGGGGAGCTGTTTTTT

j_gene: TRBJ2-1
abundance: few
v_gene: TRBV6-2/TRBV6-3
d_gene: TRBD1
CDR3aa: CASSYGTGGDEQFF
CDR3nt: TGTGCCAGCAGTTATGGGACAGGGGGAGATGAGCAGTTCTTC

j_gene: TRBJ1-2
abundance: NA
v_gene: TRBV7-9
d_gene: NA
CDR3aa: CASSPLERTPFGGGYTF
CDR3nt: TGTGCCAGCAGCCCTTTGGAAAGGACACCCTTTGGGGGGGGCTACACCTTC

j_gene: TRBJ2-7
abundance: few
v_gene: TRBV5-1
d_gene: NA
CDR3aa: CASSGIQGHQQYF
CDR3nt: TGCGCCAGCAGCGGAATACAGGGCCACCAGCAGTACTTC

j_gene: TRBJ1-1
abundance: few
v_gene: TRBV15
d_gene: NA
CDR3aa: CATSNRVGTEAFF
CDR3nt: TGTGCCACCAGCAACCGGGTTGGCACTGAAGCTTTCTTT

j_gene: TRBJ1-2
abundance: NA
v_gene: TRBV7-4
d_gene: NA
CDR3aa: CASSLVETTLFYGYTF
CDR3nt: TGTGCCAGCAGCTTAGTGGAGACGACCCTGTTCTATGGCTACACCTTC

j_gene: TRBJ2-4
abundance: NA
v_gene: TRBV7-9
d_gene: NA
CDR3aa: CASSPEVREYTLITKNIQYF
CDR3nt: TGTGCCAGCAGTCCAGAGGTCCGGGAGTATACTCTCATAACCAAAAACATTCAGTACTTC

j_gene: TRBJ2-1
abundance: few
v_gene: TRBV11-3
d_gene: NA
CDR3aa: CASSSSSGTYNEQFF
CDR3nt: TGTGCCAGCAGTTCCAGTAGCGGAACCTACAATGAGCAGTTCTTC

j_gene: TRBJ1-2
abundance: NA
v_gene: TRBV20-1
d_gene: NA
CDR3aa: CSARDSGEDGYTF
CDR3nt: TGCAGTGCTAGAGATTCAGGGGAAGATGGCTACACCTTC

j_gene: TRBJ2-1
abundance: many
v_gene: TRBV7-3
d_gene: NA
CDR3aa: CASSLTHSSYNEQFF
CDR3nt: TGTGCCAGCAGCTTAACCCACTCATCCTACAATGAGCAGTTCTTC

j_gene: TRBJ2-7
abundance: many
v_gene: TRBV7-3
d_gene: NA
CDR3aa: CASSVMGGTTYEQYF
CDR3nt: TGTGCCAGCAGCGTTATGGGAGGCACGACCTACGAGCAGTACTTC

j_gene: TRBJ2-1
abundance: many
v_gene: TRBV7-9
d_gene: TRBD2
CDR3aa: CASSPEGGPYNEQFF
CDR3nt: TGTGCCAGCAGCCCCGAGGGAGGGCCCTACAATGAGCAGTTCTTC

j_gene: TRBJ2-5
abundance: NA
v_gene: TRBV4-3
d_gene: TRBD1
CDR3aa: CASSTGVSGETQYF
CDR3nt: TGCGCCAGCAGCACAGGGGTCTCTGGAGAGACCCAGTACTTC

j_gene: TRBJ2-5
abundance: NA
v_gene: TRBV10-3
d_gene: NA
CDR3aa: CAISESLGRETQYF
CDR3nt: TGTGCCATCAGTGAGTCGCTGGGCAGAGAGACCCAGTACTTC